This is a list of T cell receptor beta chains from one sample in a study of blood T cell repertoires in COVID-19. TCRdb's copy holds only in-frame clones and misses some; the assay was immunoSEQ multiplex PCR. The profile shows around 170,000 clones, roughly 77% of them singletons. Sequencing input: peripheral blood. These receptors were obtained from a man aged 65 to 85 with active or convalescent COVID-19. Each CDR3 is given with its conserved first and last residue. A D gene is named only where the DNA matches it firmly. A row's size may be missing; if present it is once, few, many or a size class.

TRBJ2-3 | few | - | TRBV7-8 | CASSLPGTPDTQYF | TGTGCCAGCAGCTTACCAGGAACCCCAGATACGCAGTATTTT
TRBJ2-3 | - | - | TRBV7-8 | CASSPSRTDTQYF | TGTGCCAGCAGCCCGAGTCGGACAGATACGCAGTATTTT
TRBJ1-2 | once | TRBD1 | TRBV10-3 | CAISDRTGDYGYTF | TGTGCCATCAGTGATAGGACAGGGGACTATGGCTACACCTTC
TRBJ2-1 | - | - | TRBV3-1/TRBV3-2 | CASSQGLDGEQFF | TGTGCCAGCAGCCAAGGACTAGACGGTGAGCAGTTCTTC
TRBJ1-1 | - | TRBD1 | TRBV27 | CASSGTGGVNTEAFF | TGTGCCAGCAGTGGGACAGGGGGCGTGAACACTGAAGCTTTCTTT
TRBJ1-5 | - | - | TRBV28 | CASSRTSNQPQHF | TGTGCCAGCAGCCGGACATCTAATCAGCCCCAGCATTTT
TRBJ2-3 | - | - | TRBV5-4 | CASSSGLTDTQYF | TGTGCCAGCAGTTCGGGACTTACAGATACGCAGTATTTT
TRBJ2-5 | - | TRBD1 | TRBV2 | CASSERGQGNTQYF | TGTGCCAGCAGTGAGAGGGGACAGGGAAATACCCAGTACTTC
TRBJ1-1 | - | - | TRBV18 | CASSPAIQGETEAFF | TGTGCCAGCTCACCAGCTATACAGGGAGAGACTGAAGCTTTCTTT
TRBJ1-4 | - | - | TRBV5-8 | CASSLWIGVEKLFF | TGTGCCAGCAGCTTGTGGATAGGGGTGGAAAAACTGTTTTTT
TRBJ2-5 | - | - | TRBV6-1 | CASSKNKETQYF | TGTGCCAGCAGCAAAAACAAAGAGACCCAGTACTTC
TRBJ2-1 | - | TRBD2 | TRBV5-4 | CASSLDSGRGNEQFF | TGTGCCAGCAGCTTGGATAGCGGGAGAGGTAATGAGCAGTTCTTC
TRBJ2-4 | - | - | TRBV27 | CASSPGTTKNIQYF | TGTGCCAGCAGTCCGGGGACAACCAAAAACATTCAGTACTTC
TRBJ2-7 | - | TRBD2 | TRBV5-1 | CASAVAGKYEQYF | TGCGCCAGCGCTGTAGCGGGAAAATACGAGCAGTACTTC
TRBJ2-3 | - | - | TRBV7-8 | CASSTQGPDTQYF | TGTGCCAGCAGCACCCAGGGGCCAGATACGCAGTATTTT
TRBJ2-2 | - | - | TRBV2 | CASNPTTGVNTGELFF | TGTGCCAGCAACCCGACCACCGGGGTAAACACCGGGGAGCTGTTTTTT
TRBJ2-2 | - | TRBD2 | TRBV18 | CASSPPGTSGANTGELFF | TGTGCCAGCTCACCACCGGGGACTAGCGGTGCGAACACCGGGGAGCTGTTTTTT
TRBJ2-7 | - | - | TRBV7-9 | CASSSWATSYEQYF | TGTGCCAGCAGCTCCTGGGCCACTTCCTACGAGCAGTACTTC
TRBJ2-1 | - | TRBD2 | TRBV7-2 | CASSTSGGYNEQFF | TGTGCCAGCAGCACTAGCGGGGGATACAATGAGCAGTTCTTC
TRBJ2-3 | - | - | TRBV29-1 | CSVARVTYTDTQYF | TGCAGCGTTGCGAGGGTCACATACACAGATACGCAGTATTTT
TRBJ2-3 | - | TRBD2 | TRBV4-2 | CASSQDLNSGGGTDTQYF | TGTGCCAGCAGCCAAGATTTAAATAGCGGGGGGGGCACAGATACGCAGTATTTT
TRBJ2-5 | - | TRBD1 | TRBV11-2 | CASIGQGQETQYF | TGTGCCAGCATTGGACAGGGCCAAGAGACCCAGTACTTC
TRBJ2-2 | once | - | TRBV4-2 | CASSRSGVSANTGELFF | TGTGCCAGCAGCCGGTCAGGGGTTAGCGCGAACACCGGGGAGCTGTTTTTT
TRBJ1-1 | - | - | TRBV19 | CASSIHIRVPEAFF | TGTGCCAGTAGTATCCATATCCGGGTTCCGGAGGCTTTCTTT
TRBJ1-1 | - | TRBD1 | TRBV29-1 | CSGKGQRNTEAFF | TGCAGCGGTAAGGGACAGAGGAACACTGAAGCTTTCTTT
TRBJ1-1 | - | TRBD1 | TRBV19 | CASRSPTGANGTEAFF | TGTGCCAGTAGATCCCCGACAGGGGCGAATGGGACTGAAGCTTTCTTT
TRBJ2-3 | - | TRBD1 | TRBV30 | CAWETGGNTDTQYF | TGTGCCTGGGAGACAGGGGGCAACACAGATACGCAGTATTTT
TRBJ1-3 | - | - | TRBV9 | CASSAGLDGNTIYF | TGTGCCAGCAGTGCCGGGTTGGATGGAAACACCATATATTTT
TRBJ1-4 | - | - | TRBV7-2 | CASSQGRGSITNEKLFF | TGTGCCAGCAGCCAGGGGAGGGGTTCGATAACTAATGAAAAACTGTTTTTT
TRBJ1-5 | - | TRBD1 | TRBV9 | CASSVGTGGIQPQHF | TGTGCCAGCAGCGTAGGGACAGGGGGTATTCAGCCCCAGCATTTT
TRBJ1-4 | few | TRBD1 | TRBV7-9 | CASSPKTLQGAREKLFF | TGTGCCAGCAGCCCCAAAACCCTTCAGGGGGCAAGGGAAAAACTGTTTTTT
TRBJ2-5 | - | TRBD1 | TRBV9 | CASSVGLDREETQYF | TGTGCCAGCAGCGTAGGGCTGGACAGGGAAGAGACCCAGTACTTC
TRBJ2-5 | - | - | TRBV7-6 | CASSLAHMGRSETQYF | TGTGCCAGCAGCTTAGCGCATATGGGGCGAAGTGAGACCCAGTACTTC
TRBJ1-4 | - | - | TRBV2 | CASRGQSGTNEKLFF | TGTGCCAGCCGAGGACAGTCAGGAACTAATGAAAAACTGTTTTTT
TRBJ2-7 | - | - | TRBV6-2/TRBV6-3 | CASSYSGLYEQYF | TGTGCCAGCAGTTACTCGGGCCTCTACGAGCAGTACTTC
TRBJ1-1 | - | - | TRBV30 | CAWQGRDTEAFF | TGTGCCTGGCAAGGGAGGGACACTGAAGCTTTCTTT
TRBJ2-5 | - | - | TRBV9 | CASSVVPQGLETQYF | TGTGCCAGCAGCGTAGTTCCACAGGGTCTGGAGACCCAGTACTTC
TRBJ2-3 | - | - | TRBV5-1 | CASTPGLSTDTQYF | TGCGCCAGCACCCCGGGACTTAGCACAGATACGCAGTATTTT
TRBJ2-7 | - | - | TRBV30 | CAWSSGDVYEQYF | TGTGCCTGGAGTTCGGGGGATGTTTACGAGCAGTACTTC
TRBJ2-1 | - | TRBD2 | TRBV5-1 | CASSSGLAHNEQFF | TGCGCCAGCAGCTCGGGACTAGCCCACAATGAGCAGTTCTTC
TRBJ2-6 | - | TRBD2 | TRBV4-2 | CASSPGGGGANVLTF | TGTGCCAGCAGCCCCGGGGGGGGAGGGGCCAACGTCCTGACTTTC
TRBJ2-1 | - | - | TRBV7-2 | CASTGTDNEQFF | TGTGCCAGCACGGGAACAGACAATGAGCAGTTCTTC
TRBJ2-1 | - | TRBD2 | TRBV11-2 | CASSPIAGGPLNEQFF | TGTGCCAGCAGCCCTATAGCGGGAGGGCCTTTGAATGAGCAGTTCTTC